The 10 T cell receptor beta chains below all came from one sample that was sequenced in a study of blood T cells in healthy people across ages. A second roughly 6 to 12 cycle PCR used barcoded and J-beta primers. TCRdb called the 5' RACE reads again in MiXCR, with one record for every CDR3 protein. The table includes some 1,800,000 distinct CDR3 sequences, 35% to 50% detected once. The sample was blood. These receptors all come from a human donor in good health.

This clonotype was counted ten times or more. The V gene is TRBV6-5, the J gene TRBJ2-1, with a tentative D call TRBD2 (7 bases). The V gene's germline CDR1 is MNHEY and CDR2 SVGAGI. This CDR3 contains 15 residues. Trimming removed 0 bases at V and 7 bases at J, with 13 bases between. The CDR3 DNA sequence: TGTGCCAGCAGTTACTCGGGGGGGGCCATAAATGAGCAGTTCTTC. Protein sequence: CASSYSGGAINEQFF.

The table lists this clonotype with a few counts. This chain joins TRBV30 and TRBJ1-2, with 9 bases fitting TRBD1. The CDR3 has 14 amino acids. Germline CDR1 and CDR2: GTSNPN and SVGIG (reference sequence). V shed 1 base, J shed 7 bases, and the junction held 7 bases outside the gene matches. The CDR3 region has the DNA TGTGCCTGGAGTGCCACAGGGGGCCGGAGTGGCTACACCTTC. This gives the protein CAWSATGGRSGYTF.

This clonotype was counted a few times. The rearrangement links TRBV12-3 or TRBV12-4 to TRBJ1-1; the D gene is possibly TRBD1 (5 bases). CDR3 length: 14 residues. V shed 2 bases and J shed 3 bases, with 10 bases lying between them. CDR3 amino acids: CASSLQGGYTEAFF. The CDR3 region has the DNA TGTGCCAGCAGTTTACAGGGAGGTTACACTGAAGCTTTCTTT.

The chain recombines TRBV20-1 with TRBJ1-4; 10 nucleotides agree with TRBD1. Germline CDR1 reads DFQATT; CDR2 reads SNEGSKA (reference sequence). The CDR3 covers 15 residues. J was trimmed by 7 bases and V by 3 bases; bases with no gene match: 8. The CDR3 loop is CSAREPWDRGEKLFF. CDR3 sequence (DNA): TGCAGTGCTAGGGAACCCTGGGACAGGGGTGAAAAACTGTTTTTT.

The rearrangement links TRBV27 to TRBJ1-2; TRBD1 might be the D (5 bases). The V gene's germline CDR1 is MNHEY and CDR2 SMNVEV (reference sequence). The CDR3 runs 17 residues. Deletions cut 4 bases from V and 0 bases from J, with 18 bases between. CDR3 sequence reads: CASSSRQRGTSNYGYTF. CDR3 coding DNA: TGTGCCAGCAGTTCCCGACAGAGGGGAACGTCTAACTATGGCTACACCTTC.

The chain carries TRBV11-1 and TRBJ2-6; TRBD1 matches 8 bases. Germline-derived CDR1 and CDR2 are SGHAT and FQDESV (reference sequence). The CDR3 totals 21 residues. Unmatched junction bases numbered 16, after V lost 1 base and J lost 2 bases. The CDR3 nucleotides are TGTGCCAGCAGCTTAGGACCCAGGGGGCGTAAATTGACTACTGGGGCCAACGTCCTGACTTTC. It translates to CASSLGPRGRKLTTGANVLTF.

The V call is TRBV12-3 or TRBV12-4, the J call TRBJ2-7, with D maybe TRBD2 (6 bases). V was shortened by 3 bases and J by 6 bases, with 18 bases between the two germline ends. The CDR3 extends over 15 amino acids. The CDR3: CASSFGGGGTGEQYF. The CDR3 bases are TGTGCCAGCAGTTTCGGGGGAGGAGGGACGGGCGAGCAGTACTTC.

The chain employs TRBV29-1 and TRBJ1-2; the D is unclear. The germline V and J ends were trimmed by 7 bases and 2 bases, with 14 bases remaining between them. Germline-derived CDR1 and CDR2 are SQVTM and ANQGSEA. The CDR3 totals 13 residues. The CDR3: CSDTPTSNYGYTF. The DNA of the CDR3 is TGCAGCGACACCCCGACCTCGAACTATGGCTACACCTTC. Complete variable domain (other parts from reference TRBV29-1 and TRBJ1-2): SAVISQKPSRDICQRGTSLTIQCQVDSQVTMMFWYRQQPGQSLTLIATANQGSEATYESGFVIDKFPISRPNLTFSTLTVSNMSPEDSSIYLCSDTPTSNYGYTFGSGTRLTVV.

This chain joins TRBV4-3 and TRBJ1-1; 7 positions agree with TRBD1. The CDR3 has 14 residues. Per germline, CDR1 LGHNA and CDR2 YSLEER. V lost 7 bases, J lost 3 bases, and 8 bases stayed unmatched. CDR3 sequence reads: CASTRDRGDTEAFF. The CDR3 DNA reads as TGCGCCAGCACCCGGGACAGAGGGGACACTGAAGCTTTCTTT.

The chain uses TRBV9 and TRBJ2-3, with 7 bases aligning to TRBD2. Germline loops: CDR1 SGDLS, CDR2 YYNGEE. This CDR3 comprises 13 residues. The V gene end was trimmed by 2 bases and the J gene end by 4 bases; junction bases not matched to a gene: 1. The CDR3 sequence is CASSVSGSDTQYF. CDR3 nucleotides: TGTGCCAGCAGCGTTAGCGGGTCAGATACGCAGTATTTT.